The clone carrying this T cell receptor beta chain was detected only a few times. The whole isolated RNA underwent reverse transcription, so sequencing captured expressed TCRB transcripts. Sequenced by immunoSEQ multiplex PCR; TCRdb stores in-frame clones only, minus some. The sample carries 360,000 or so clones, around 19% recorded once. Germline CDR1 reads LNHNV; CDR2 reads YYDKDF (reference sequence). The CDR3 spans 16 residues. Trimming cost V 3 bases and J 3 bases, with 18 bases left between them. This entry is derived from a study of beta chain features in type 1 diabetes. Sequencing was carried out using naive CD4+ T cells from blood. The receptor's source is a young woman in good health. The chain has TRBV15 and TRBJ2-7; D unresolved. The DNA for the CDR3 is TGTGCCACCAGCAGCACTTTGGTAGACACCGACTACGAGCAGTACTTC. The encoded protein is CATSSTLVDTDYEQYF.